This T cell receptor (beta chain) was sequenced during a study of neurological immune-mediated disorders. Study-level results: Clinical features showed no association with the multiple sclerosis repertoire cluster, and MRI features showed none either.

The V end was cut by 1 base, the J end by 0 bases, with 10 bases between. CDR1 SGHVS and CDR2 FQNEAQ come from the germline V gene. CDR3 length: 17 amino acids. One entry per CDR3 protein results from TCRdb running MiXCR on the 5' RACE reads. This sample carries just under 60,000 distinct CDR3 sequences, roughly 3.2% of them seen once, and the ten largest clones take around 3.3%. This clonotype was counted many times. Its antigen is currently unknown. The V and J genes are TRBV7-8 and TRBJ2-6; D unresolved. This receptor was identified in a woman in her twenties or thirties with multiple sclerosis. Sequencing used PBMCs. The CDR3 DNA sequence: TGTGCCAGCAGCTTAGGTTCCGGGTACTCTGGGGCCAACGTCCTGACTTTC. As protein: CASSLGSGYSGANVLTF. The full variable domain, its missing parts supplied by reference TRBV7-8 and TRBJ2-6, is GAGVSQSPRYKVAKRGQDVALRCDPISGHVSLFWYQQALGQGPEFLTYFQNEAQLDKSGLPSDRFFAERPEGSVSTLKIQRTQQEDSAVYLCASSLGSGYSGANVLTFGAGSRLTVL.